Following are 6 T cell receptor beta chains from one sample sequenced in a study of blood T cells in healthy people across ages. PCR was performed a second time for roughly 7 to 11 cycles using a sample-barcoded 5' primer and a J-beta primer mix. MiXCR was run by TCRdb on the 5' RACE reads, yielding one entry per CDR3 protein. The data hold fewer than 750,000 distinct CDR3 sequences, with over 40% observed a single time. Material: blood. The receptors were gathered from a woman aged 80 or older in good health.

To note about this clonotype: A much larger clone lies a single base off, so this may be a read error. CDR3 protein: CAITGGTDRTNEELFF. CDR3 nucleotide sequence: TGTGCCATCACGGGGGGAACGGACAGGACTAATGAAGAACTGTTTTTT. The chain couples TRBV10-3 to TRBJ1-4, with 7 bases lining up with TRBD1. The CDR3 sequence is 16 residues long. Germline CDR1 is ENHRY and CDR2 is SYGVKD.

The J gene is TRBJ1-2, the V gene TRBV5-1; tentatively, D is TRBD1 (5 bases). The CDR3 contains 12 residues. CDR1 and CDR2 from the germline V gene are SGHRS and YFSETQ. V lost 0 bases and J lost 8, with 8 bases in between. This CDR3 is CASSLEGRGYTF. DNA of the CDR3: TGCGCCAGCAGCTTGGAGGGACGAGGCTACACCTTC.

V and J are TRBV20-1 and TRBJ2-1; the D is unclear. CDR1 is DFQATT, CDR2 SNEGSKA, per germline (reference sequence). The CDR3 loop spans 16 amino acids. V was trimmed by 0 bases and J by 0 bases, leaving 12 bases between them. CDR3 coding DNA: TGCAGTGCTAGAGATCCCACCAGGAGCTCCTACAATGAGCAGTTCTTC. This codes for CSARDPTRSSYNEQFF.

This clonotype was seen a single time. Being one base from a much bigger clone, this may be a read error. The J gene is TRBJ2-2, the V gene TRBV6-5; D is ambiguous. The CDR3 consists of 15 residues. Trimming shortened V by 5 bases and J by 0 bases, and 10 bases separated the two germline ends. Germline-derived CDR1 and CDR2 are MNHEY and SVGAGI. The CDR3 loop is CASSEDHTNTGELFF. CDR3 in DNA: TGTGCCAGCAGTGAGGACCACACGAACACCGGGGAGCTGTTTTTT.

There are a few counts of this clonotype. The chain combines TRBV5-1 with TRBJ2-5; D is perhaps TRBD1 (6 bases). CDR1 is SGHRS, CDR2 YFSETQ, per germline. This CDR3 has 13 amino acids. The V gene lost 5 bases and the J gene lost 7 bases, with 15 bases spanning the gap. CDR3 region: CASSQGLEVTQYF. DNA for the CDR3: TGCGCCAGCAGTCAGGGGCTGGAAGTGACCCAGTACTTC.

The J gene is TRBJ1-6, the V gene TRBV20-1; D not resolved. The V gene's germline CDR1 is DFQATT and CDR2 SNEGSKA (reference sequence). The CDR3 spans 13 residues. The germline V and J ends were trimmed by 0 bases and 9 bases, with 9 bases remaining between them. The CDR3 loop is CSARDNAVSPLHF. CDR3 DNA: TGCAGTGCTAGAGATAACGCAGTTTCACCCCTCCACTTT.